The 13 T cell receptor beta chains reported below all come from one sample, sequenced in a study of T-cell reconstitution after alpha-beta-depleted transplantation in children. The authors prepared the TCRbeta library with unique molecular identifiers. MiXCR, run by TCRdb on the PCR reads, gives a single entry per CDR3 protein. The sample includes about 470,000 distinct CDR3 sequences, around two fifths of them seen just once. The material was PBMCs, obtained before TCRalphabeta/CD19-depleted stem cell transplant. Receptor source: a girl aged 2 to 9 with aplastic anemia, due to receive a stem cell transplant.

This clonotype occurred many times. This sequence joins TRBV7-9 and TRBJ2-3; D tentatively fits TRBD1 or TRBD2 (5 bases each). CDR3 length equals 12 residues. V was shortened by 1 base and J by 9 bases, with 8 bases between the two germline ends. Germline V gives CDR1 SEHNR, CDR2 FQNEAQ (reference sequence). The CDR3 loop is CASSLGDHTQYF. As DNA, the CDR3 is TGTGCCAGCAGCTTAGGGGACCACACGCAGTATTTT.

The chain uses TRBV5-1 and TRBJ2-1, with 7 positions matching TRBD2. Germline CDR1 reads SGHRS; CDR2 reads YFSETQ. This CDR3 spans 15 amino acids. Trimming took 8 bases from V and 7 from J; bases not matched to a gene: 15. The CDR3 sequence: CASSFSGLPENEQFF. CDR3 DNA sequence: TGCGCCAGTTCTTTTAGCGGGCTCCCGGAAAATGAGCAGTTCTTC.

This chain joins TRBV6-5 and TRBJ2-4; 9 bases agree with TRBD2. The CDR3 has 17 residues. Germline V gene sequence: CDR1 MNHEY, CDR2 SVGAGI. The V segment lost 3 bases and the J segment 0 bases; nucleotides outside the gene matches: 6. CDR3 in amino acids: CASSYGTSGLAKNIQYF. DNA for the CDR3: TGTGCCAGCAGTTATGGAACTAGCGGGCTAGCCAAAAACATTCAGTACTTC.

V is TRBV4-2 and J is TRBJ2-3; D gene unclear. Deletions cut 3 bases from V and 2 bases from J, with 12 bases between. Germline CDR1 and CDR2: LGHNA and YNFKEQ. This CDR3 comprises 15 residues. The CDR3, as DNA: TGTGCCAGCAGCCATTCAAAATCTTACACAGATACGCAGTATTTT. This gives the protein CASSHSKSYTDTQYF.

The V and J genes are TRBV5-1 and TRBJ2-7; 10 nucleotides align to TRBD1. Germline V lookup: CDR1 SGHRS, CDR2 YFSETQ. The length of the CDR3 is 18 residues. J was trimmed by 4 bases and V by 4 bases; bases with no gene match: 17. As DNA, the CDR3 is TGCGCCAGCAGCCCCGGCCGGACAGGGGGTGATTGGGGGTACGAGCAGTACTTC. Its protein is CASSPGRTGGDWGYEQYF.

This clonotype appeared many times. The chain uses TRBV7-8 and TRBJ2-7; TRBD2 agrees at 7 bases. The CDR3 extends over 12 amino acids. Germline CDR1 SGHVS, CDR2 FQNEAQ. V gave up 4 bases and J gave up 6 bases; unmatched junction bases: 3. CDR3 sequence (DNA): TGTGCCAGCAGCTCTAGCGGCCCCGAGCAGTACTTC. This encodes CASSSSGPEQYF.

The chain employs TRBV20-1 and TRBJ2-1, with D unresolved. V was pared by 1 base and J by 3 bases, with 7 bases between. Germline values: CDR1 DFQATT, CDR2 SNEGSKA (reference sequence). The CDR3 runs to 13 residues. The CDR3: CSARGGFYNEQFF. Written as DNA, the CDR3 is TGCAGTGCTAGAGGGGGTTTCTACAATGAGCAGTTCTTC.

Turning to this clonotype: This sequence may be a read error, since a much larger clone differs from it by one base. CDR3 region: CASSSGFYEQYF. CDR3 nucleotide sequence: TGTGCCAGCAGTTCAGGGTTCTACGAGCAGTACTTC. The chain has TRBV12-3 or TRBV12-4 and TRBJ2-7; D possibly corresponds to TRBD1 (5 bases). The V end lost 4 bases, the J end lost 3 bases, and 7 bases lay between the germline ends. CDR3 length: 12 residues.

The gene calls are TRBV28 and TRBJ2-7; TRBD2 is a possible D gene (6 bases). The CDR3 runs to 14 residues. CDR1 and CDR2 from the germline V gene are MDHEN and SYDVKM. The V gene lost 6 bases and the J gene lost 2 bases, with 14 bases spanning the gap. The CDR3 reads CASSNGGSTYEQYF. CDR3 sequence (DNA): TGTGCCAGCAGCAATGGGGGGTCCACCTACGAGCAGTACTTC.

The DNA for the CDR3 is TGCAGCAAGGGGGGGAACACTGAAGCTTTCTTT. This translates into CSKGGNTEAFF. The chain uses TRBV20-1 and TRBJ1-1, with a weak D call TRBD1 (6 bases). Germline CDR1 DFQATT, CDR2 SNEGSKA (reference sequence). This CDR3 comprises 11 residues.

This clonotype was found a few times. The chain couples TRBV5-1 to TRBJ1-6; D remains ambiguous. Germline V gives CDR1 SGHRS, CDR2 YFSETQ. V dropped 4 bases and J dropped 4 bases, with 9 bases sitting between them. This CDR3 region has 14 residues. The CDR3 sequence is CASSGRPYNSPLHF. For the CDR3, the DNA is TGCGCCAGCAGCGGACGGCCATATAATTCACCCCTCCACTTT.

A remark on this clonotype: The conserved phenylalanine or tryptophan is not found at the CDR3 terminus, so this likely reflects a read error. The V call is TRBV12-3 or TRBV12-4, the J call TRBJ2-7, with TRBD1 matching over 10 bases. V dropped 5 bases and J dropped 5; count of bases not matched to a gene: 6. The CDR3 is 14 amino acids. The CDR3 bases are TGTGCCAGCAGTATTGACAGGGGGCTCGACGAGCAGTACTCC. This translates into CASSIDRGLDEQYS.

The rearrangement uses TRBV20-1 and TRBJ2-5; the D is unclear. V lost 5 bases to trimming and J lost 4 bases, with 5 bases between them. The germline CDR1 and CDR2 sequences are DFQATT and SNEGSKA (reference sequence). The length of the CDR3 is 10 residues. The CDR3 nucleotides are TGCAGTGCTCCAGCAGAGACCCAGTACTTC. Translated, it gives CSAPAETQYF.